Listed below are T cell receptor beta chains from one sample, sequenced in a study of blood T cell repertoires in COVID-19. Sequenced by immunoSEQ multiplex PCR; TCRdb stores in-frame clones only, minus some. The sample holds some 180,000 clones; more than 80% are singletons and the top ten take 9.5% to 11%. The sequenced sample was peripheral blood. All receptors come from a woman aged 40 to 50 with COVID-19, enrolled during active disease. Both conserved end residues are part of each CDR3. Fields, in order: CDR3 length, D gene, clone size, J gene, V gene, CDR3 protein, CDR3 DNA. D genes are given only for firm matches. Part of the rows lack a size; the others show once, few, many or a class for expanded clones.

16 - - TRBJ2-1 TRBV7-9 CASSLGVSPSANEQFF TGTGCCAGCAGCTTAGGGGTCTCCCCCTCAGCGAATGAGCAGTTCTTC
17 - - TRBJ1-1 TRBV11-2 CASSSGEGLVVNTEAFF TGTGCCAGCAGCTCGGGGGAAGGGCTTGTGGTTAACACTGAAGCTTTCTTT
13 - - TRBJ2-7 TRBV7-3 CASSLTVNYEQYF TGTGCCAGCAGCCTGACAGTTAATTACGAGCAGTACTTC
14 - - TRBJ1-2 TRBV3-1/TRBV3-2 CASSQGGRDYGYTF TGTGCCAGCAGCCAAGGCGGCAGGGACTATGGCTACACCTTC
11 - - TRBJ2-1 TRBV12-3/TRBV12-4 CASSTGNEQFF TGTGCCAGCAGTACCGGCAATGAGCAGTTCTTC
13 TRBD2 - TRBJ2-1 TRBV28 CASTGRIYNEQFF TGTGCCAGCACCGGGAGGATCTACAATGAGCAGTTCTTC
17 TRBD1 - TRBJ1-1 TRBV5-4 CASSLGPGQQVNTEAFF TGTGCCAGCAGCTTGGGTCCGGGACAGCAAGTGAACACTGAAGCTTTCTTT
16 TRBD2 - TRBJ2-1 TRBV6-5 CASSYSRGEGPNEQFF TGTGCCAGCAGTTACTCCCGGGGGGAGGGCCCGAATGAGCAGTTCTTC
15 - - TRBJ2-3 TRBV2 CASRAQGFRTDTQYF TGTGCCAGCAGAGCACAGGGTTTCAGGACAGATACGCAGTATTTT
12 - - TRBJ1-1 TRBV2 CASRRGNTEAFF TGTGCCAGCAGACGGGGGAACACTGAAGCTTTCTTT
14 - - TRBJ1-3 TRBV2 CASSPQGSGNTIYF TGTGCCAGCAGTCCACAGGGCTCTGGAAACACCATATATTTT
15 - few TRBJ1-1 TRBV2 CASIERLGLNTEAFF TGTGCCAGCATAGAGCGGCTGGGGTTGAACACTGAAGCTTTCTTT
15 TRBD1 - TRBJ1-4 TRBV6-5 CASSSGQGAFEKLFF TGTGCCAGCAGTTCTGGACAGGGGGCTTTTGAAAAACTGTTTTTT
16 - many TRBJ2-6 TRBV7-2 CASNPMTISGANVLTF TGTGCCAGCAACCCTATGACTATCTCTGGGGCCAACGTCCTGACTTTC
17 - - TRBJ1-6 TRBV21-1 CASRPRTASSYNSPLHF TGTGCCTCACGCCCCCGGACAGCTTCCTCCTATAATTCACCCCTCCACTTT
18 TRBD2 - TRBJ2-3 TRBV30 CAWSGAERGLTSTDTQYF TGTGCCTGGAGTGGGGCGGAGCGGGGGTTAACTAGCACAGATACGCAGTATTTT
14 - - TRBJ2-1 TRBV7-3 CASSQDRSYNEQFF TGTGCCAGCAGCCAAGACAGGTCCTACAATGAGCAGTTCTTC
13 - - TRBJ2-1 TRBV3-1/TRBV3-2 CASSQVERSGQFF TGTGCCAGCAGCCAAGTGGAGAGGAGTGGGCAGTTCTTC
16 TRBD1 once TRBJ2-5 TRBV5-1 CASSSRTGAGWETQYF TGCGCCAGCAGCTCCCGGACAGGGGCCGGCTGGGAGACCCAGTACTTC
16 - few TRBJ2-5 TRBV15 CATSTDLLGSAETQYF TGTGCCACCAGCACCGACCTTCTCGGGTCGGCAGAGACCCAGTACTTC
15 - - TRBJ2-2 TRBV13 CASSSEGRGTGELFF TGTGCCAGCAGCTCGGAGGGCCGGGGCACCGGGGAGCTGTTTTTT
13 - - TRBJ2-4 TRBV6-5 CASSTGSKNIQYF TGTGCCAGCAGTACAGGGTCCAAAAACATTCAGTACTTC
17 TRBD2 - TRBJ2-1 TRBV19 CASSPWGKRGSYNEQFF TGTGCCAGTAGCCCCTGGGGGAAGCGGGGCTCCTACAATGAGCAGTTCTTC
16 TRBD2 - TRBJ2-1 TRBV5-1 CASSLGSGITHNEQFF TGCGCCAGCAGCTTGGGTAGCGGGATAACCCACAATGAGCAGTTCTTC
15 - - TRBJ2-6 TRBV15 CATSRPSGTANVLTF TGTGCCACCAGCAGACCATCGGGGACAGCCAACGTCCTGACTTTC
13 - few TRBJ2-5 TRBV7-9 CASSRDMRETQYF TGTGCCAGCAGTAGGGACATGCGGGAGACCCAGTACTTC
16 TRBD2 once TRBJ2-3 TRBV18 CASSPRPAGGTDTQYF TGTGCCAGCTCACCACGCCCAGCGGGAGGCACAGATACGCAGTATTTT